Listed below are T cell receptor beta chains from one sample, sequenced in a study of early T cells in non-severe SARS-CoV-2 infection. TCRdb ran MiXCR on the 5' RACE reads and lists one entry per CDR3 protein. The data show about 60,000 distinct CDR3 sequences, with about 8.9% seen just once and 17% held by the top ten. Specimen: whole blood. The receptor set was obtained from an adult who was a healthcare worker with PCR-confirmed SARS-CoV-2 infection or an uninfected control (not recorded which). Both conserved end residues are part of each CDR3.

v_gene: TRBV7-9; CDR3aa: CASSRPGVGEQFF
v_gene: TRBV12-3/TRBV12-4; CDR3aa: CVRGLYNSPLHF
v_gene: TRBV4-3; CDR3aa: CASSQGGAANEKLFF
v_gene: TRBV29-1; CDR3aa: CSAGTSLAGELFF
v_gene: TRBV6-5; CDR3aa: CASRAKRLAGGEQFF
v_gene: TRBV28; CDR3aa: CASSLSAGKGNTIYF
v_gene: TRBV28; CDR3aa: CASSLTGDHYEQYF
v_gene: TRBV10-2; CDR3aa: CASSQQGGGNTIYF
v_gene: TRBV7-3; CDR3aa: CASSLESENTIYF
v_gene: TRBV27; CDR3aa: CASSLSHRGQPQHF